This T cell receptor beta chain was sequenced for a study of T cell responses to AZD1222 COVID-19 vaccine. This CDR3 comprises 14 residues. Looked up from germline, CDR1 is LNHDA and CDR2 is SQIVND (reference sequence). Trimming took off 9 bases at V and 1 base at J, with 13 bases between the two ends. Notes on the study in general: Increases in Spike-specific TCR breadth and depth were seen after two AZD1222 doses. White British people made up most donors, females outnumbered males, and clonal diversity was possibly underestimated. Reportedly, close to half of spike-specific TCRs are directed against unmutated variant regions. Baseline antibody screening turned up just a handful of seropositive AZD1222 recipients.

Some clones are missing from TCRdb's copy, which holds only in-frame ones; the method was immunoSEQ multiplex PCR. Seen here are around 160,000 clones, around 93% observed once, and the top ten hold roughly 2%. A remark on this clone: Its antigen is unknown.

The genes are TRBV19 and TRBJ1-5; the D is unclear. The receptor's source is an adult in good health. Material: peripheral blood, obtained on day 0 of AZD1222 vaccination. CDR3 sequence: CASQVVWSNQPQHF. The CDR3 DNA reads TGTGCCAGCCAGGTAGTTTGGAGCAATCAGCCCCAGCATTTT.